This section outlines one T cell receptor (beta chain) sequence together with its context. Its antigen is unidentified. The sample originates from a study of T cell clusters in autoimmune cytopenias. TRB was amplified by touch-down multiplex PCR, primer pools A and B combined. TCRdb reprocessed the multiplex PCR reads and keeps a single row for each CDR3 protein, giving no DNA. The ten top clones account for approximately 4.7%, within a sample of under 14,000 distinct CDR3 sequences. This CDR3 region has 16 residues. Germline CDR1 reads MNHNY; CDR2 reads SVGAGI (reference sequence). Regarding the study as a whole: Physiological T cell clusters of healthy donors were apparently absent in primary autoimmune cytopenia patients.

TRB was amplified from approximately 250 ng of peripheral blood genomic DNA per sample. These data were also filed under a second study, of T cell repertoires in aging, cancer and after chemotherapy.

The source is a human donor in good health. The chain uses TRBV6-6 and TRBJ2-7; absent DNA, TCRdb's TRBD1 call cannot be checked. Sequencing was performed on peripheral blood. CDR3: CASSYTAGTASYEQYF.